The source of this T cell receptor beta chain is a study of OX40 agonist ivuxolimab in advanced cancers. Study-level information: Prior checkpoint blockade (anti-PD-1, anti-PD-L1 or anti-CTLA-4) was permitted; approximately 40% had it. Whole-study results and caveats: Partial responders dosed at 0.1-3.0 mg/kg displayed clonal expansion ranking among the lowest.

The CDR3 is 14 amino acids. Germline CDR1 SGHRS, CDR2 YFSETQ. Between the trimmed V and J ends, which lost 3 bases and 3 bases, there was a span of 12 bases. Sequencing was performed with immunoSEQ multiplex PCR; in TCRdb, only in-frame clones are kept and a portion is missing. This sample carries 31,000 or so clones, 65% to 85% of them seen once, and the ten largest clones take roughly a fifth. As concerns this clone: Its antigen is still unknown.

This specimen consisted of CD4+ or CD8+ T cells sorted from blood, obtained in a trial of the OX40 agonist ivuxolimab. This chain links TRBV5-1 with TRBJ1-2; tentatively, D is TRBD1 (5 bases). The clonotype was recovered from an adult with an advanced solid tumor such as melanoma, head and neck, liver or kidney cancer. The CDR3 nucleotides are TGCGCCAGCAGCTACGGGACGGCCGACTATGGCTACACCTTC. It encodes CASSYGTADYGYTF.